The sequence of this T cell receptor beta chain was determined in a study of cytomegalovirus exposure and HLA in healthy donors (dated by TCRdb to the late 2010s). Some background on the complete study: An earlier analysis of 587 of the donors reported about 260 Gb of sequence data and 95 million to 130 million unique TCR beta sequences obtained from about 179 million T cells. Roughly 320 gigabases of sequencing data and around 85 million unique TCR sequences made up an early release that covered nearly 650 HLA-typed donors. A later analysis re-analyzed previously published TCR beta repertoires from about 730 donors and added high-resolution HLA genotyping to study TCR occurrence patterns. The T cell repertoires of about 700 subjects were profiled by immunosequencing and related to cytomegalovirus serostatus. High-throughput TCR immunosequencing, statistical association of individual TCRs with disease status, and machine learning were combined to predict cytomegalovirus infection status. A later genetic analysis used genome-wide SNP genotypes for about three fifths of the 666 donors, treating that subset as a discovery cohort. About 5 DR-DQ haplotypes were handled as single units for association and clustering, since linkage in the cohort was strong. Alongside the repertoire data, information on donor age, sex, ethnicity and CMV serostatus was compiled. The number of typed donors differed by locus: 629-630 for A, B, C, DRB1 and DQB1; 500 to 550 for DQA1; 606 for DPA1; and 400 to 480 for DPB1. On average, roughly 250,000 unique TCR beta nucleotide sequences were sequenced per donor among 300 to 500 genotyped donors of the cohort, with roughly 18% of those sequences being non-productive. Rather than using new phenotypic data, the later analysis identified candidate immune exposures from TCR beta sequences and from how often those sequences occurred across donors. Every repertoire in the discovery cohort had been generated on one and the same sequencing platform. Along with the approximately 650-subject first cohort, a separate validation cohort of over a hundred different subjects was used. Of the roughly 400 genotyped donors, around 81% fell in the genetic ancestry cluster associated with self-reported Caucasian donors. The study aimed to test whether signatures of past pathogen exposure could be identified by cataloging public T cell receptors. An earlier analysis of fewer than 700 of the donors applied high-throughput TCR beta sequencing to assess whether each TCR beta V gene segment acted as functional or pseudogenic. Class I and class II HLA loci were covered by the typing at four-digit resolution.

From the germline V gene (reference sequence), CDR1 is GTSNPN and CDR2 is SVGIG. Spanning cysteine to phenylalanine, the CDR3 consists of 14 amino acids. The only DNA kept is the CDR3, 42 bases in frame from the first base. Deletion took 2 bases off V and 8 bases off J, with a span of 18 bases between the germline ends. On the study overall, not on this receptor specifically: Specific HLA alleles were associated with 18,000 or so TCR beta sequences at a false discovery rate of 0.05 in a later analysis. A later genetic analysis associated a missense DCLRE1C variant with V-gene and J-gene trimming of TCR beta chains, and an independent cohort replicated the association. Immune exposure information for the cohort was limited to CMV serostatus. In an earlier analysis of around 600 of the donors, most TCR beta V segments appeared in productive rearrangements about 90% or about 30% of the time, broadly matching IMGT annotations. In this cohort, only TCR beta chains were sequenced, and detectable features were limited by the absence of alpha or paired-chain data. According to a later analysis, parvovirus B19, influenza, CMV and Epstein-Barr virus appeared linked to several top co-occurrence clusters. In a later analysis, HLA-associated TCR beta chains were found to be more clonally expanded and to have lower generation probabilities than equally common non-associated chains. A later analysis found that TCR association rates varied across HLA loci, with DRB1 alleles showing the most associated TCRs and HLA-C alleles the fewest. It was suggested by the authors that the approach could potentially be generalized to other disease states and immunological phenotypes. Correlated functional status among segregating V segments might be attributable to linkage disequilibrium, but an unknown experimental factor could not be ruled out. In vitro tests confirmed that a few of the cytomegalovirus-associated TCR beta chains recognize cytomegalovirus antigens. A total of 150 to 200 TCR beta chains were listed by the study as associated with cytomegalovirus. According to a later analysis, most CMV-associated TCR beta chains appeared to be HLA-restricted, and the HLA associations seemed to be driven largely by CMV exposure. Sequencing depth was assumed to be roughly uniform across donors in the presence/absence analyses, though that assumption may not hold. A group of highly shared sequence variants was considered likely to be a technical artifact of the sequencing pipeline. A further reported finding was that TCR beta sequences accurately predicted the HLA-A and HLA-B alleles for most subjects in the first cohort. Approximately 18 rarely observed V segments, including chromosome 9 orphons, were excluded from the earlier analysis of approximately 600 of the donors because counts were too low. The 87-base-pair reads could not distinguish some IMGT-functional V segments, including TRBV6-2 and TRBV6-3, so those segments were excluded. Because some donors lacked HLA typing at each locus, the association tests relied only on the typed subset. A later genetic analysis reported fewer N-insertions in productive TCRs among donors in an Asian-associated ancestry cluster than the roughly 690-donor mean. Across donors, most TCR sequences were observed very rarely, whereas some public TCRs were present in many individuals. The classifier was reported to diagnose cytomegalovirus status with high specificity and sensitivity in both the original cohort and the validation cohort. When HLA alleles, especially DR and DQ, strongly co-occurred, TCR associations were difficult to assign to individual alleles.

Comments on this clone: Its antigen specificity is not known. The sample holds no much larger clone one base away, and base qualities are not on file.

The library was prepared using the immunoSEQ multiplex PCR assay. For the multiplex PCR, a mixture combining 60 forward primers for TCR Vbeta segments and 13 reverse primers for TCR Jbeta segments was used. The CDR3 region of rearranged TCR beta genes was amplified from genomic DNA by a multiplex PCR assay. On the Illumina HiSeq System, the amplified TCR beta libraries were sequenced as 87-base-pair reads. As for the authors' bioinformatics: A later analysis tallied tens of millions of unique TCR beta chains across the 650 to 750 repertoires, and about 10 million of those chains were shared by two or more donors. A nearest-neighbor algorithm error-corrected the raw reads and collapsed the reads into unique sequences, merging closely related sequences to remove PCR and sequencing errors. To assign V, D and J gene segments, CDR3 sequences were aligned to IMGT reference sequences. Each retained sequence needed at least a six-nucleotide match to both a V gene segment and a J gene segment. A rearrangement counted as productive if the CDR3 had no stop codons and remained in frame with V and J, and every other rearrangement counted as non-productive. CDR3 was defined by IMGT convention, running from the second conserved V-encoded cysteine to the conserved J-encoded phenylalanine. In an earlier analysis of just under 600 of the donors, sequences lacking an unambiguous match to a single V gene segment were excluded. In an earlier analysis of approximately 500 of the donors, a V segment was called functional when productive rearrangements were above 56.7%, and segregating when the standard deviation between donors exceeded 5%. To diagnose cytomegalovirus status from the catalog of TCR beta chain sequences, a statistical classification framework was built. A later analysis assigned V and J genes by comparing TCR nucleotide sequences with IMGT/GENE-DB human TR gene sequences. The TCRdist pipeline was used in a later analysis to assign CDR3 sequences and most-parsimonious VDJ recombination scenarios. In a later analysis, each TCR beta chain was defined by its CDR3 amino acid sequence together with its V-gene family, and reads lacking a unique V-gene family were excluded. As a way to deal with suspected cross-contamination and a sequencing artifact, a later analysis dropped nearly 600 nucleotide sequences that were highly shared and had low generation probability. A later analysis calculated a clonal expansion index for each public chain from normalized within-repertoire ranks of inferred template counts. Generation probabilities in a later analysis came from a VDJ recombination model fitted to out-of-frame rearrangements, and those results were checked against IGoR. In a later analysis, TCR-TCR, TCR-HLA and TCR-CMV co-occurrence was scored with hypergeometric tests, and a repertoire-size bias correction was applied to TCR pairs. In a later analysis, false discovery rates were estimated by permuting HLA or CMV assignments 20 times. In a later analysis, co-occurring TCRs were grouped using DBSCAN, and TCRdist sequence similarity was added for clustering within HLA-allele-positive subsets. Co-occurrence clustering excluded repertoires with fewer than 30,000 or more than 120,000 public chains, plus five with anomalous nucleotide sharing. The clones in this table, taken by TCRdb from immuneACCESS, are in-frame only. Not every clone is retained; where verified, under half of the shortfall comes from an unresolved V gene, and the cause of the rest is unknown. V and J calls and clone size are those listed in that table; D and trimming were worked out from the DNA. This sample gives about 140,000 clones in total; about three quarters of them show up just once. The top ten clonotypes cover almost 4% of the sample.

The cohort was made up of 500 to 850 healthy bone marrow donors. At the time of sampling, all cohort members were nominally healthy, though unrecorded immune exposures were likely present. The donor was CMV seronegative and belonged to the group of around 400 seronegative cohort members. Each donor provided a peripheral blood sample, and peripheral blood mononuclear cells were used for TCR beta sequencing. Genomic DNA extraction from the blood cell samples was performed with the Qiagen DNeasy Blood Extraction Kit. Source material: PBMCs. The rearranged segments are TRBV30 and TRBJ1-1; there is no confident call for the D gene. The sequence was collected from a man between 18 and 29 years old in good health and CMV-seronegative. In nucleotide form, the sequence is TGTGCCTGGAGTTTAGACTCCCCCGCCACCGAAGCTTTCTTT. Its protein product is CAWSLDSPATEAFF. With all but the CDR3 taken from the reference TRBV30 and TRBJ1-1 genes, the full variable domain is: SQTIHQWPATLVQPVGSPLSLECTVEGTSNPNLYWYRQAAGRGLQLLFYSVGIGQISSEVPQNLSASRPQDRQFILSSKKLLLSDSGFYLCAWSLDSPATEAFFGQGTRLTVV.